The present entry profiles one T cell receptor beta chain with its context. The antigen is unknown. This specimen comes from a study of cytomegalovirus exposure and HLA in healthy donors. PCR used 60 Vbeta primers and 13 Jbeta primers. TCRdb keeps only in-frame clones here, not all; method: immunoSEQ multiplex PCR. The sample shows about 200,000 clones, 65% to 90% of them seen only once. V lost 5 bases and J lost 14, with 15 bases in between. This CDR3 contains 12 residues. From germline, CDR1 is SGHVS and CDR2 FNYEAQ. Findings of the study overall: Among the CMV-associated chains, three were confirmed in vitro as specific for CMV antigens.

The receptor was isolated from a woman aged 30 to 39 in good health and CMV-seronegative. The sequencing sample was made of PBMCs. The chain joins TRBV7-6 to TRBJ1-4; D may be TRBD1 (6 bases). This CDR3 reads CASSLDRRRLFF. Written as DNA, the CDR3 is TGTGCCAGCAGCCTAGACAGGAGACGCCTGTTTTTT.